This section outlines one T cell receptor (beta chain) sequence together with its context. Its antigen is unknown. The data originate from a study of cytomegalovirus exposure and HLA in healthy donors. Study-wide points: With high specificity and sensitivity, the classifier reportedly diagnosed cytomegalovirus status.

The PCR was carried out with 60 Vbeta primers and 13 Jbeta primers. Measured with immunoSEQ multiplex PCR; TCRdb has only the in-frame clones, and not every one. This sample has around 50,000 clones, with around three quarters found just once. This CDR3 has 15 amino acids. Germline assignment: CDR1 SGDLS and CDR2 YYNGEE. V trimming: 4 bases; J trimming: 0 bases; junction bases outside the gene matches: 5. This TCR was recovered from a woman in her forties or fifties in good health and CMV-seropositive. Material: PBMCs. The chain links TRBV9 to TRBJ2-7; 9 bases are shared with TRBD1. In DNA, the CDR3 is TGTGCCAGCAGCCAGGGACAGGGTAGCTCCTACGAGCAGTACTTC. It translates to CASSQGQGSSYEQYF.